This T cell receptor (beta chain) was documented in a study of blood T cell repertoires in COVID-19. Study context: Sites across the United States, Italy and Spain contributed samples from acute and convalescent COVID-19. The analysed material was cDNA or gDNA that came from T cells, B-cell-depleted T cells, or PBMCs.

Original analysis: Estimation of nucleated cell counts relied on the amplification of reference gene primers. Using immunoSEQ multiplex PCR, the repertoire was profiled, and TCRdb retains in-frame clones only, with some absent. The V and J calls and clone size were taken over from that table, and D and trimming were inferred from the DNA. This table has 85,000 to 130,000 clones, roughly 89% appearing once. Per the germline V gene, CDR1 is SNHLY and CDR2 is FYNNEI. The CDR3 has 16 amino acids. Trimming removed 6 bases from V and 0 bases from J; junction bases left unmatched: 4. Material for sequencing was peripheral blood. The TCR sequence derives from a human donor in a cohort sampled during active COVID-19. The gene calls are TRBV2 and TRBJ2-6, with TRBD1 matching 8 bases. This CDR3 is CASSQGANSGANVLTF. The CDR3 bases are TGTGCCAGCAGCCAGGGGGCCAACTCTGGGGCCAACGTCCTGACTTTC.